This TCR beta chain appears in the sequencing data of a study of prognosis after radiotherapy for stage I lung cancer. Study-wide points: Among patients who developed distant metastases, Shannon entropy after stereotactic body radiation therapy was lower.

Points on this clonotype: Its specificity is not known.

Multiplex PCR, run in two rounds, amplified TCR beta CDR3 from genomic DNA. It was primers specific to each TRBV and TRBJ gene that first-round PCR used. TCRdb recomputed calls from the multiplex PCR reads with MiXCR, one row per CDR3 protein. Of more than 25,000 distinct CDR3 sequences listed, around 30% are singletons. This receptor was taken from a donor aged 50 or older with non-small cell lung cancer. The input for sequencing was PBMCs, taken before or after stereotactic body radiation therapy (not recorded which).

CDR3 in amino acids: CSARASFVREQYF. As DNA, the CDR3 is TGCAGTGCTAGGGCCTCCTTTGTTCGGGAGCAGTACTTC. V gene TRBV20-1 combines with J gene TRBJ2-7; D not certain. The CDR3 spans 13 residues. Germline values: CDR1 DFQATT, CDR2 SNEGSKA (reference sequence). V lost 3 bases to trimming and J lost 7 bases, with 16 bases between them.